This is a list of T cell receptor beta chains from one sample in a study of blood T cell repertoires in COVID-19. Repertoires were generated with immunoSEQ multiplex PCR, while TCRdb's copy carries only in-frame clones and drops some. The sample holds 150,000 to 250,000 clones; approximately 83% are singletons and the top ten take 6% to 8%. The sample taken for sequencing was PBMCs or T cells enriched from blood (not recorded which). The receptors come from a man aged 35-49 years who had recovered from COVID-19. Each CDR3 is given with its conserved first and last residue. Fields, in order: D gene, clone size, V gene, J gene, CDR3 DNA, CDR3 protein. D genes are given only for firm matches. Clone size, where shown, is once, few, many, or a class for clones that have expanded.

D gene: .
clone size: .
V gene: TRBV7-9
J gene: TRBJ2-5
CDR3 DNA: TGTGCCAGCAGCCCGAGGACAGAGGGCGCGCAAGAGACCCAGTACTTC
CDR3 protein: CASSPRTEGAQETQYF

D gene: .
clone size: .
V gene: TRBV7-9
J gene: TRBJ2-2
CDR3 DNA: TGTGCCAGCAGCTTAGCCCCGGGACTCAAAGCCGGGGAGCTGTTTTTT
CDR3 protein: CASSLAPGLKAGELFF

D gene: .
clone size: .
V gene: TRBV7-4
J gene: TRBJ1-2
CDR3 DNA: TGTGCCAGCAGCCTGCGTCAGAGGAATGGCTACACCTTC
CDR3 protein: CASSLRQRNGYTF

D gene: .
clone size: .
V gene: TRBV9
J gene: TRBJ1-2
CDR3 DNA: TGTGCCAGCAGCGTAGGTGGGGGCTCGGACTATGGCTACACCTTC
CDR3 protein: CASSVGGGSDYGYTF

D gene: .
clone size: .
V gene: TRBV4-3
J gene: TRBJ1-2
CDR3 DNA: TGCGCCAGCAGCCAAGATTATCCGGGAATATATGGCTACACCTTC
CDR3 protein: CASSQDYPGIYGYTF

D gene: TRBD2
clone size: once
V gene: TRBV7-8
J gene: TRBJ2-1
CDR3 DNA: TGTGCCAGCAGCTTGGGACTAGCGGGGGGGAATGAGCAGTTCTTC
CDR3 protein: CASSLGLAGGNEQFF

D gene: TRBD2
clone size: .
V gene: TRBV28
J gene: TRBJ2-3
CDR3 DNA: TGTGCCAGCAGTTTGTTTTCCTGGCTAGCGGTAAATACGCAGTATTTT
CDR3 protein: CASSLFSWLAVNTQYF

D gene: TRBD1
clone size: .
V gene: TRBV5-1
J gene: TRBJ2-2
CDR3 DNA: TGCGCCAGCAGCTACGGACAGGGAATCACCGGGGAGCTGTTTTTT
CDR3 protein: CASSYGQGITGELFF

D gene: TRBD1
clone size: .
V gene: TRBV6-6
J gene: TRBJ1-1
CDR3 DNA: TGTGCCAGCAGTCCCGAGGGGGGACAGATAATGAACACTGAAGCTTTCTTT
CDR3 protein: CASSPEGGQIMNTEAFF

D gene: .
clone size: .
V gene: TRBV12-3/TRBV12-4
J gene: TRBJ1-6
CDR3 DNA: TGTGCCAGCAGTTCGACGACAGGTCCCCTCCACTTT
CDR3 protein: CASSSTTGPLHF

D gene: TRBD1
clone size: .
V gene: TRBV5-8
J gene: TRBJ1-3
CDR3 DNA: TGTGCCAGCAGTTCCCCCGGGACAGGGTTTGGAAACACCATATATTTT
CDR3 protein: CASSSPGTGFGNTIYF

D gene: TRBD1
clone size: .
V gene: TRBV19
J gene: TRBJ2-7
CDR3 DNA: TGTGCCAGTAGCGACAGGGGGCTAGGGGAGCAGTACTTC
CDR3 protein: CASSDRGLGEQYF

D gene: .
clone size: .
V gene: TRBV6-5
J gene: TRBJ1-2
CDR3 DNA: TGTGCCAGCAGTCGAGACAGGAGTTATGGCTACACCTTC
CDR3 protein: CASSRDRSYGYTF

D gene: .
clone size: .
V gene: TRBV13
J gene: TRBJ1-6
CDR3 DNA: TGTGCCAGCAGCTTATCAGGCGATTCACCCCTCCACTTT
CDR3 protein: CASSLSGDSPLHF

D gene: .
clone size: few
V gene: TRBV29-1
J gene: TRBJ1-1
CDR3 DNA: TGCAGCGTTGGTGGGGACTTTATGAACACTGAAGCTTTCTTT
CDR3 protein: CSVGGDFMNTEAFF

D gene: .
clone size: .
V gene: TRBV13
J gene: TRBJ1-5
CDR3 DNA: TGTGCCAGCAGCTTTGGGGGAGGGTATAGCAATCAGCCCCAGCATTTT
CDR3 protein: CASSFGGGYSNQPQHF

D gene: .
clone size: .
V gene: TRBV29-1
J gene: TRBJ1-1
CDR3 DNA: TGCAGCGTTGAGGGGCATAAGAACACTGAAGCTTTCTTT
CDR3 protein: CSVEGHKNTEAFF

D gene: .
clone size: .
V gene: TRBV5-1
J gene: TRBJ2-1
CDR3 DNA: TGCGCCAGCAGCTTGGCCGCGGGACGAGGGAACAATGAGCAGTTCTTC
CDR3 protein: CASSLAAGRGNNEQFF

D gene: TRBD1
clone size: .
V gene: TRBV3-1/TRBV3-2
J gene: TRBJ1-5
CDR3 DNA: TGTGCCAGCAGCCAAGGTGGGACAGGGATCCAGCCCCAGCATTTT
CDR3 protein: CASSQGGTGIQPQHF

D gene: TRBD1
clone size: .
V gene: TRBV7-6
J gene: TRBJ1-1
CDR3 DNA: TGTGCCAGCAGCATTGGGACAGGGGGGGACACTGAAGCTTTCTTT
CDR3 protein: CASSIGTGGDTEAFF

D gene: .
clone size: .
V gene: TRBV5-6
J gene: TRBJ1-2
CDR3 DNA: TGTGCCAGCAGCTTTGGTGGGGGCAGGGAAGGCTACACCTTC
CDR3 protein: CASSFGGGREGYTF

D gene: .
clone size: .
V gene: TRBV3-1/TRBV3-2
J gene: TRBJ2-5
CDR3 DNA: TGTGCCAGCAGCCCAGGGCGGGGTGAATCGACCCAGTACTTC
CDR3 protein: CASSPGRGESTQYF

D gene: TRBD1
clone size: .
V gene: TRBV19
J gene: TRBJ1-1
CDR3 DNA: TGTGCCAGTACCCGGACAGGGGGCAATTTTGAAGCTTTCTTT
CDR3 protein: CASTRTGGNFEAFF

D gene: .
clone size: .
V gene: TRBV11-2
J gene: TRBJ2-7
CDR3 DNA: TGTGCCAGCAGCTTAGGCTCAGTTCGGGACGAGCAGTACTTC
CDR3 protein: CASSLGSVRDEQYF

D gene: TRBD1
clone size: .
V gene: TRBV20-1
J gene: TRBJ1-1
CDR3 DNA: TGCAGTGCTAGTAGGACAGGGGGCCTGAACACTGAAGCTTTCTTT
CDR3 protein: CSASRTGGLNTEAFF

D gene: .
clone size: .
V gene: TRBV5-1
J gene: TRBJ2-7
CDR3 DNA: TGCGCCAGCAGCTCTGGGGGCGGACAGTCCTACGAGCAGTACTTC
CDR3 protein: CASSSGGGQSYEQYF

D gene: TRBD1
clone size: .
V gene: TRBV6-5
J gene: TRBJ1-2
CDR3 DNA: TGTGCCACTAAGCCTGGGACAGGGCCGGTGATCAACACCTTC
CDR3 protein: CATKPGTGPVINTF

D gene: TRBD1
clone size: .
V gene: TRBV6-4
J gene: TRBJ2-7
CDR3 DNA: TGTGCCAGCAGCTTGACAGGGAGCAACGAGCAGTACTTC
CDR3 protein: CASSLTGSNEQYF

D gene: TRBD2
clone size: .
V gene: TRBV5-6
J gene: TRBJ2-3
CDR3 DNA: TGTGCCAGCAGCTTGTCCCGACTAGCGGGGGAAAGGGATACGCAGTATTTT
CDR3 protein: CASSLSRLAGERDTQYF

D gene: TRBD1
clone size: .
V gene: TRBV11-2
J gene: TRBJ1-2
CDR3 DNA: TGTGCCAGCAGCTTAGTGACGATATCCGGGACAGGGCTTGTCTACACCTTC
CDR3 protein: CASSLVTISGTGLVYTF

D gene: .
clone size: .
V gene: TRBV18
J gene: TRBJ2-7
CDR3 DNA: TGTGCCAGCTCACCACCGAGAGGCAACGAGCAGTACTTC
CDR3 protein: CASSPPRGNEQYF

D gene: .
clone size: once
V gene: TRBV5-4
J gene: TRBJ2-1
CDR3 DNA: TGTGCCAGCAGCTTCGGGCAACTAGATAGTGAGCAGTTCTTC
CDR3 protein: CASSFGQLDSEQFF